Each of the 13 T cell receptor beta chains below was sequenced from the same sample in a study of PD-L1 blockade in urothelial cancer. This sample's time point: peripheral blood 6 weeks after treatment start. TCRdb keeps only in-frame clones here, not all; method: immunoSEQ multiplex PCR. Among around 110,000 clones listed, roughly 91% were seen once. The sample in question was PBMCs, obtained around atezolizumab (anti-PD-L1) treatment. These receptors were taken from a man aged 55 to 70 with urothelial cancer.

In its sample, this clone was seen once. This chain links TRBV29-1 with TRBJ1-1; a weak D match, TRBD1 (6 bases). The germline V gene encodes CDR1 SQVTM and CDR2 ANQGSEA. The CDR3 loop spans 12 amino acids. V lost 7 bases, J lost 12 bases, and 21 bases lay in between. DNA for the CDR3: TGCAGCGCTAAAAGACAGGATACGCGTACTTTCTTT. This sequence encodes CSAKRQDTRTFF.

The chain employs TRBV6-5 and TRBJ1-2, with D possibly being TRBD1 (5 bases). Trimming removed 0 bases from V and 6 bases from J, with 11 bases in between. The CDR3 is made up of 14 amino acids. Germline V CDR1 and CDR2: MNHEY, SVGAGI. The CDR3 DNA is TGTGCCAGCAGTTACTCCCGGGGGTCTAATGGCTACACCTTC. This translates into CASSYSRGSNGYTF.

This clone was seen a few times. The chain employs TRBV30 and TRBJ1-1; no firm D call. V lost 3 bases and J 3 bases, leaving 5 bases between the germline ends. The CDR3 sequence is 11 residues long. The V gene's germline CDR1 is GTSNPN and CDR2 SVGIG (reference sequence). The CDR3 protein is CAWRRDTEAFF. Written as DNA, the CDR3 is TGTGCCTGGAGAAGAGACACTGAAGCTTTCTTT.

The chain has TRBV5-1 and TRBJ2-1; 11 nucleotides align to TRBD2. The germline V gene encodes CDR1 SGHRS and CDR2 YFSETQ. The CDR3 sequence is 15 residues long. Trimming cost V 4 bases and J 4 bases; bases outside gene matches: 4. The CDR3 is CASSLGLADYNEQFF. CDR3 nucleotides: TGCGCCAGCAGCCTGGGACTAGCGGATTACAATGAGCAGTTCTTC.

V usage is TRBV10-1 and J usage is TRBJ1-1; D remains unclear. CDR3 length: 15 amino acids. V lost 10 bases, J lost 2 bases, and 20 bases lay in between. Germline V gene lookup returns CDR1 WNHNN and CDR2 SYGVQD (reference sequence). The CDR3 DNA reads TGCGCCACTATTGGGAGGAAACGGGATAACACTGAAGCTTTCTTT. Translation gives CATIGRKRDNTEAFF.

This clone was recorded a few times. The V call is TRBV29-1, the J call TRBJ1-2; possible D gene TRBD1, 6 bases. CDR1 and CDR2 from the germline V gene are SQVTM and ANQGSEA. The CDR3 runs to 13 residues. The germline V and J ends were trimmed by 4 bases and 4 bases, with 13 bases remaining between them. The CDR3: CSVGAGVGYGYTF. The CDR3 DNA sequence: TGCAGCGTTGGCGCAGGGGTCGGCTATGGCTACACCTTC.

The V call is TRBV7-2, the J call TRBJ2-7, with no clear D. Per the germline V gene, CDR1 is SGHTA and CDR2 is FQGNSA. The CDR3 loop spans 14 amino acids. The V end lost 0 bases, the J end lost 6 bases, and 12 bases lay between the germline ends. The CDR3 protein is CASSLAFGVREQYF. CDR3 in DNA: TGTGCCAGCAGCTTAGCGTTTGGAGTGCGCGAGCAGTACTTC.

This chain joins TRBV7-2 and TRBJ1-1; no clear D gene. Germline V gene data show CDR1 as SGHTA and CDR2 as FQGNSA. The V end was cut by 2 bases, the J end by 0 bases, with 13 bases between. The CDR3 has 16 amino acids. CDR3 bases: TGTGCCAGCAGCTTAAGGCGGCAGCCCATGAACACTGAAGCTTTCTTT. Encoded protein: CASSLRRQPMNTEAFF. Full variable domain (outside the CDR3, taken from reference TRBV7-2 and TRBJ1-1): GAGVSQSPSNKVTEKGKDVELRCDPISGHTALYWYRQSLGQGLEFLIYFQGNSAPDKSGLPSDRFSAERTGGSVSTLTIQRTQQEDSAVYLCASSLRRQPMNTEAFFGQGTRLTVV.

This clone was picked up one time. The V call is TRBV7-3, the J call TRBJ2-5; D is perhaps TRBD1 (5 bases). This CDR3 spans 13 amino acids. CDR1 and CDR2 (germline): SGHTA, FQGTGA. The V end lost 5 bases, the J end lost 1 base, and 8 bases lay between the germline ends. CDR3 DNA: TGTGCCAGCAGCAGGACAAGCCAAGAGACCCAGTACTTC. Encoded protein: CASSRTSQETQYF.

The genes are TRBV30 and TRBJ2-5, with D maybe TRBD1 (6 bases). The ends were cut back, 3 bases at V and 1 base at J, with 15 bases in the middle. Germline V gene lookup returns CDR1 GTSNPN and CDR2 SVGIG (reference sequence). The CDR3 is 15 amino acids. CDR3 sequence reads: CAWRTLQGPQETQYF. The CDR3 coding sequence is TGTGCCTGGAGAACTCTTCAGGGGCCCCAAGAGACCCAGTACTTC.

The chain recombines TRBV19 with TRBJ1-5; 8 bases map to TRBD1. The CDR3 runs 16 residues. V was pared by 6 bases and J by 5 bases, with 12 bases of the junction left unmatched. CDR1 and CDR2 from the germline V gene are LNHDA and SQIVND (reference sequence). In DNA form, the CDR3 reads TGTGCCAGTAGAGGATCGCCGGACAGGGTGTATCAGCCCCAGCATTTT. Residues: CASRGSPDRVYQPQHF.

J is TRBJ2-1 and V is TRBV7-2, with D maybe TRBD2 (6 bases). The germline CDR1 and CDR2 sequences are SGHTA and FQGNSA. Deletions cut 3 bases from V and 0 bases from J, with 9 bases between. CDR3 length: 15 amino acids. CDR3 sequence (DNA): TGTGCCAGCAGCTTCGTCGGGAGCTCCTACAATGAGCAGTTCTTC. It encodes CASSFVGSSYNEQFF.

The chain has TRBV6-1 and TRBJ2-1; 10 bases fit TRBD2. The germline V gene has CDR1 MNHNS and CDR2 SASEGT. This CDR3 comprises 13 residues. With V trimmed by 9 bases and J by 2 bases, 1 base remained unmatched. CDR3 protein: CASGTSAYNEQFF. In nucleotides, the CDR3 is TGTGCCAGTGGGACTAGCGCCTACAATGAGCAGTTCTTC.